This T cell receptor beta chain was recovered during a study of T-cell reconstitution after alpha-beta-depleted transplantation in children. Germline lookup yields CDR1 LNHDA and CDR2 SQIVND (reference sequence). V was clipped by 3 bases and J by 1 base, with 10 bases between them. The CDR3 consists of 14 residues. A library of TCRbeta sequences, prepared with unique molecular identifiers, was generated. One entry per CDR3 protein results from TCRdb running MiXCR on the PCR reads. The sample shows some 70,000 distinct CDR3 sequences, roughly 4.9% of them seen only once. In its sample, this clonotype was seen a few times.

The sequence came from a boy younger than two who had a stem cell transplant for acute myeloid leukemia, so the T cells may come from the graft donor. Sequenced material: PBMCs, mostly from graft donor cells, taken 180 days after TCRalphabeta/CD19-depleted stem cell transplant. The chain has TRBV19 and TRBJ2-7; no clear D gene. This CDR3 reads CASSMTGWSYEQYF. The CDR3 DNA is TGTGCCAGTAGTATGACGGGTTGGTCCTACGAGCAGTACTTC.